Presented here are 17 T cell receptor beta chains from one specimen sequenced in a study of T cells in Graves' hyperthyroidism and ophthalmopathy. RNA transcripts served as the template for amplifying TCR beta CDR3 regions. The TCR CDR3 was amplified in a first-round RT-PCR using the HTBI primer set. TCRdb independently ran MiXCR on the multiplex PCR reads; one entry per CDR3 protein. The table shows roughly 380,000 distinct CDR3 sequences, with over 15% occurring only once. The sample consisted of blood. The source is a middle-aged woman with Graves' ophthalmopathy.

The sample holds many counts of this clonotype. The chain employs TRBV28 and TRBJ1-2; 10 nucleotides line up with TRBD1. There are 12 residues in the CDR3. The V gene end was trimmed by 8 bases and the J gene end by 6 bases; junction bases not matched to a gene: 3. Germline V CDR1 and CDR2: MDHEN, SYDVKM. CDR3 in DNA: TGTGCCAGCGACAGGGGGCCAAATGGCTACACCTTC. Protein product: CASDRGPNGYTF.

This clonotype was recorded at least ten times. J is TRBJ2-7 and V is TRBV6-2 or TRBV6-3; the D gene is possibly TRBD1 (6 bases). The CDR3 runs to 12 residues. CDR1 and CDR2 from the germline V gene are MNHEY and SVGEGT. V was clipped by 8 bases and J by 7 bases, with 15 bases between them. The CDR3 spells CASSNNGQEQYF. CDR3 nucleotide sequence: TGTGCCAGCTCAAACAACGGACAGGAGCAGTACTTC.

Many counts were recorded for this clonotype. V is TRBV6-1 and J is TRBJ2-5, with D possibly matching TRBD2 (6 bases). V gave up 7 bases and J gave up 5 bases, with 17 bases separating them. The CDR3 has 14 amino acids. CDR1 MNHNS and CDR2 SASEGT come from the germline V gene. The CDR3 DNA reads TGTGCCAGCACCCGTCGAGTTGGGAGGGAGACCCAGTACTTC. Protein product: CASTRRVGRETQYF.

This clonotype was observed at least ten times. CDR3 protein: CASSWKGSYEQYF. As DNA, the CDR3 is TGTGCCAGCAGCTGGAAGGGCTCCTACGAGCAGTACTTC. The rearrangement uses TRBV7-2 and TRBJ2-7, with D hard to call. V was trimmed by 4 bases and J by 0 bases, leaving 7 bases between them. CDR1 and CDR2 (germline): SGHTA, FQGNSA. The CDR3 runs to 13 residues.

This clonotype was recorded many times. The CDR3 region has the DNA TGTGCCAGCAGTTCGCGGGACGGCAGTCGGACTGAAGCTTTCTTT. This encodes CASSSRDGSRTEAFF. The chain uses TRBV12-3 or TRBV12-4 and TRBJ1-1; maybe TRBD1 (5 bases). This CDR3 region has 15 residues. The V gene lost 4 bases and the J gene lost 5 bases, with 17 bases spanning the gap.

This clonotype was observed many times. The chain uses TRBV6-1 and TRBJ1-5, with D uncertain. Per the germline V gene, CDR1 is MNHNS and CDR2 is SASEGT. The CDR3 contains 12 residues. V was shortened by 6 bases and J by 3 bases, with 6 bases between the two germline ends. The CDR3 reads CASSPPNQPQHF. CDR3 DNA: TGTGCCAGCAGCCCCCCCAATCAGCCCCAGCATTTT.

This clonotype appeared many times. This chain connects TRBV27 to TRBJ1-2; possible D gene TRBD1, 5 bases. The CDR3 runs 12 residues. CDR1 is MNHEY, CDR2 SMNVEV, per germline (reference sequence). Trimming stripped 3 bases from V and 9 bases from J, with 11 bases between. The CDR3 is CASSLQGGRYTF. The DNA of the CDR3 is TGTGCCAGCAGTTTGCAGGGAGGTCGCTACACCTTC.

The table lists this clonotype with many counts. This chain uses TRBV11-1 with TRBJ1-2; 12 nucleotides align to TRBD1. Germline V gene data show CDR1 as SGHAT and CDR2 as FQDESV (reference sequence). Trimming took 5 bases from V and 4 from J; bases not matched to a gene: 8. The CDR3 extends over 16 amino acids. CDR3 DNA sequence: TGTGCCAGCAGCCGGGGACAGGGGGCCCAACTCTATGGCTACACCTTC. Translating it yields CASSRGQGAQLYGYTF.

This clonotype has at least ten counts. The CDR3 sequence is CASRTGHPSYEQYF. The CDR3 DNA reads as TGTGCCAGCAGGACGGGACACCCCTCCTACGAGCAGTACTTC. The chain combines TRBV2 with TRBJ2-7; D is possibly TRBD1 (6 bases). Per the germline V gene, CDR1 is SNHLY and CDR2 is FYNNEI. Trimming stripped 6 bases from V and 0 bases from J, with 12 bases between. CDR3 size: 14 residues.

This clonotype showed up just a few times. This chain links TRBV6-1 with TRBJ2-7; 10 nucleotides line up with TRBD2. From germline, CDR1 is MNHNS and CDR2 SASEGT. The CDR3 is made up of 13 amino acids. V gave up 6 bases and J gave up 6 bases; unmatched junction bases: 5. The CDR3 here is CASRGAGGVEQYF. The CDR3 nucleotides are TGTGCCAGCAGGGGAGCGGGAGGGGTCGAGCAGTACTTC.

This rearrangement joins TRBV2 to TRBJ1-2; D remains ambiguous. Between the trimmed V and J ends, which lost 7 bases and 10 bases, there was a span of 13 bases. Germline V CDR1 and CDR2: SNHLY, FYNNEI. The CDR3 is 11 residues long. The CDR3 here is CASTQQSTYTF. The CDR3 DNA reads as TGTGCCAGCACCCAGCAGAGTACCTACACCTTC.

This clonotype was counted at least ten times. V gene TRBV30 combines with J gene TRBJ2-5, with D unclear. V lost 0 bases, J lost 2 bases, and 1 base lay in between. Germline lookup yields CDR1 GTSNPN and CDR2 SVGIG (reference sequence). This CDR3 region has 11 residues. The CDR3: CAWSVQETQYF. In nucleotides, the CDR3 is TGTGCCTGGAGTGTACAAGAGACCCAGTACTTC.

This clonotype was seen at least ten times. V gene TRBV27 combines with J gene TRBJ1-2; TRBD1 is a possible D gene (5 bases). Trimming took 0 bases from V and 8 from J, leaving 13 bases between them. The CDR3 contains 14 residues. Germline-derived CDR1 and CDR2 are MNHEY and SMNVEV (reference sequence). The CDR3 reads CASSLSRQIGGYTF. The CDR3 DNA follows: TGTGCCAGCAGTTTATCGCGACAGATAGGGGGCTACACCTTC.

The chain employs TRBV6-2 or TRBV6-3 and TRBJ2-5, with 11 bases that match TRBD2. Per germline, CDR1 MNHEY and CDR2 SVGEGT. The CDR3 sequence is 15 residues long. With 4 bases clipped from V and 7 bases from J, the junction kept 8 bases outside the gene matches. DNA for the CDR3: TGTGCCAGCAGTTTTGGGACTAGCGGTTCCGGGACCCAGTACTTC. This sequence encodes CASSFGTSGSGTQYF.

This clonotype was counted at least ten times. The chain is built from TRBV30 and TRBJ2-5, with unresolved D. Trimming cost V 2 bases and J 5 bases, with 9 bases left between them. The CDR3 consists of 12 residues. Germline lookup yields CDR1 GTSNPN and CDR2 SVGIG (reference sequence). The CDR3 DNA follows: TGTGCCTGGAGTCGTGCCGGGGAGACCCAGTACTTC. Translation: CAWSRAGETQYF.

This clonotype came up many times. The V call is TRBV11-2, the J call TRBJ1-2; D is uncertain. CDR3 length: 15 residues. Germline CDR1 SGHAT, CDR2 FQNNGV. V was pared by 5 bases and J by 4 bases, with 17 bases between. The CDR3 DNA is TGTGCCAGCAGCCAATGGCCCTCAACTGGCTATGGCTACACCTTC. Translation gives CASSQWPSTGYGYTF.

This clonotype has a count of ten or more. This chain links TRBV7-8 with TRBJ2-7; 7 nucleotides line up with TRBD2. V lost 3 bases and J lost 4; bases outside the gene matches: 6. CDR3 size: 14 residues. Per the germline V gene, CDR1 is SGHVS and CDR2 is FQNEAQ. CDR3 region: CASSFGGSIYEQYF. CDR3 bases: TGTGCCAGCAGCTTCGGCGGGAGCATATACGAGCAGTACTTC.